The T cell receptor (beta chain) under discussion was sequenced for a study of spatial heterogeneity in lung cancer. Study-level background: Alpha-chain sequences were detected in numbers that were consistently lower than beta-chain sequences. General study results and limits: Counts for ubiquitous and regional expanded TCRs went along with ubiquitous and regional nonsynonymous mutations, respectively. How many expanded intratumoral alpha and beta TCRs were present tracked the tumor mutation count, which was a count of nonsynonymous mutations.

Worth noting for this clonotype: The antigen remains unidentified.

Time point: sample taken at primary tumor resection. Trimming removed 0 bases at V and 2 bases at J, with 5 bases between. Germline assignment: CDR1 MDHEN and CDR2 SYDVKM. This CDR3 is 14 amino acids long. TCRdb recomputed calls from the 5' RACE reads with MiXCR, one row per CDR3 protein. In the table there are some 4,000 distinct CDR3 sequences, around a third of which are singletons. The origin of this receptor is a male donor with early-stage non-small cell lung cancer. The sample in question was lung tumor tissue, obtained at surgery. V gene TRBV28 combines with J gene TRBJ2-1; no clear D gene. The CDR3, as DNA: TGTGCCAGCAGTTTATGGGCTACCTACAATGAGCAGTTCTTC. Amino acids: CASSLWATYNEQFF.